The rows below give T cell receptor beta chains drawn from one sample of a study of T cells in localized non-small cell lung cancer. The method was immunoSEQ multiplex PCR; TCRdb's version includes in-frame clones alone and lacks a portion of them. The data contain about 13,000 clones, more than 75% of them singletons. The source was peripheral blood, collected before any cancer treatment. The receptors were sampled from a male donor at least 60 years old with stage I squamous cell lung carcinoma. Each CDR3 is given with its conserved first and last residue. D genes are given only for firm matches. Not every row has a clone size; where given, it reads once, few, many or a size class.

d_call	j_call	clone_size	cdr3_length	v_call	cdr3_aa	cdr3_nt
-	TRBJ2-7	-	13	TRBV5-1	CASSLYANYEQYF	TGCGCCAGCAGCTTGTACGCCAACTACGAGCAGTACTTC
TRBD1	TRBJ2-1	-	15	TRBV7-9	CASSLGQGFRNEQFF	TGTGCCAGCAGCTTGGGACAGGGTTTTCGTAATGAGCAGTTCTTC
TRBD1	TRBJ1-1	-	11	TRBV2	CASIRGTEAFF	TGTGCCAGCATCAGGGGGACTGAAGCTTTCTTT
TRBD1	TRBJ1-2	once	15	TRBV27	CASSPTGVLNYGYTF	TGTGCCAGCAGTCCGACAGGGGTTCTTAACTATGGCTACACCTTC
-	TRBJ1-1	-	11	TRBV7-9	CASSLNTEAFF	TGTGCCAGCAGTCTGAACACTGAAGCTTTCTTT
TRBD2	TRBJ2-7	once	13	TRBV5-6	CASSYYSGSEQYF	TGTGCCAGCAGCTACTATAGCGGGAGCGAGCAGTACTTC
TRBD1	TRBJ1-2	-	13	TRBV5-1	CASAPTGVPGYTF	TGCGCCAGCGCTCCGACAGGGGTGCCCGGCTACACCTTC
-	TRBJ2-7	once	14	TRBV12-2	CASWSSASSYEQYF	TGTGCAAGTTGGAGTAGCGCCAGCTCCTACGAGCAGTACTTC
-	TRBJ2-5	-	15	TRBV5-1	CASSLIGQHQETQYF	TGCGCCAGCAGCTTGATCGGGCAACACCAAGAGACCCAGTACTTC
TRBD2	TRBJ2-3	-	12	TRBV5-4	CASSLAGRPQYF	TGTGCCAGCAGCTTAGCGGGAAGACCGCAGTATTTT
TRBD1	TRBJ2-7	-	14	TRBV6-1	CASSIRQGGYEQYF	TGTGCCAGCAGTATCCGACAGGGCGGATACGAGCAGTACTTC
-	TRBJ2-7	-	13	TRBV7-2	CASSFGRSYEQYF	TGTGCCAGCAGCTTCGGCAGATCCTACGAGCAGTACTTC
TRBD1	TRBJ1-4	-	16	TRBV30	CAWSAPLRGQVEKLFF	TGTGCCTGGAGTGCCCCCCTCAGGGGGCAGGTTGAAAAACTGTTTTTT
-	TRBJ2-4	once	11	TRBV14	CASSQKNIQYF	TGTGCCAGCAGCCAAAAAAACATTCAGTACTTC
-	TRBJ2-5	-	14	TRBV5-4	CASSLYREGETQYF	TGTGCCAGCAGCCTATACAGAGAAGGGGAGACCCAGTACTTC
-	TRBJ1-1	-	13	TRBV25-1	CASSWTGNTEAFF	TGTGCCAGCAGTTGGACGGGAAACACTGAAGCTTTCTTT
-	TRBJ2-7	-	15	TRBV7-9	CASSPQRSMGYEQYF	TGTGCCAGCAGCCCTCAAAGGAGTATGGGTTACGAGCAGTACTTC
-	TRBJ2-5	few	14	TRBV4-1	CASSQEQRQETQYF	TGCGCCAGCAGCCAAGAGCAGCGGCAAGAGACCCAGTACTTC
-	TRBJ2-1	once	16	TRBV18	CASSPNSGQNYNEQFF	TGTGCCAGCTCACCAAATTCTGGACAGAACTACAATGAGCAGTTCTTC
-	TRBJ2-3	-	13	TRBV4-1	CASSGGLTDTQYF	TGCGCCAGCAGCGGGGGACTGACAGATACGCAGTATTTT
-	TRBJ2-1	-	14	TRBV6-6	CASMRGPEDNEQFF	TGTGCCAGCATGAGGGGCCCAGAAGACAATGAGCAGTTCTTC
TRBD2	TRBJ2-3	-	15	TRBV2	CASKASGSGTDTQYF	TGTGCCAGCAAGGCTAGCGGGAGTGGCACAGATACGCAGTATTTT
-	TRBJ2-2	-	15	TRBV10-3	CAISGPPTRTGELFF	TGTGCCATCAGTGGCCCCCCTACTAGGACCGGGGAGCTGTTTTTT
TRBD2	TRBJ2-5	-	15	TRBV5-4	CASSRGGGAEETQYF	TGTGCCAGCAGCCGCGGGGGGGGCGCGGAAGAGACCCAGTACTTC
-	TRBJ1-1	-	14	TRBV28	CASRRSGSTTEAFF	TGTGCCAGCAGGCGATCCGGGAGTACCACTGAAGCTTTCTTT
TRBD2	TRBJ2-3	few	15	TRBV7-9	CASSPYSTGGYTQYF	TGTGCCAGCAGCCCGTATTCCACCGGGGGGTATACGCAGTATTTT
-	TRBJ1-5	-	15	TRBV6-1	CASRLGGYSNQPQHF	TGTGCCAGCAGGCTTGGGGGGTATAGCAATCAGCCCCAGCATTTT
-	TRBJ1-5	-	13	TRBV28	CASSFESNQPQHF	TGTGCCAGCAGTTTTGAGAGCAATCAGCCCCAGCATTTT
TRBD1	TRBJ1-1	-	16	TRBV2	CASSEPEDRSSTEAFF	TGTGCCAGCAGTGAGCCTGAGGACAGGTCCAGCACTGAAGCTTTCTTT
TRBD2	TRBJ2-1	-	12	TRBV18	CASSPLAGEGFF	TGTGCCAGCTCACCCCTAGCGGGAGAAGGGTTCTTC
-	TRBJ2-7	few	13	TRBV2	CASVRTLSYEQYF	TGTGCCAGCGTTCGGACGCTGAGCTACGAGCAGTACTTC
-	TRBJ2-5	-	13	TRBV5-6	CASSYGRKETQYF	TGTGCCAGCAGCTATGGACGGAAAGAGACCCAGTACTTC
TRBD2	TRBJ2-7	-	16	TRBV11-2	CASSLGLAGGSYEQYF	TGTGCCAGCAGCTTAGGACTAGCGGGAGGGTCCTACGAGCAGTACTTC
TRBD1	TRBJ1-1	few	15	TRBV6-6	CASSYRTGANTEAFF	TGTGCCAGCAGTTACCGGACAGGGGCGAACACTGAAGCTTTCTTT